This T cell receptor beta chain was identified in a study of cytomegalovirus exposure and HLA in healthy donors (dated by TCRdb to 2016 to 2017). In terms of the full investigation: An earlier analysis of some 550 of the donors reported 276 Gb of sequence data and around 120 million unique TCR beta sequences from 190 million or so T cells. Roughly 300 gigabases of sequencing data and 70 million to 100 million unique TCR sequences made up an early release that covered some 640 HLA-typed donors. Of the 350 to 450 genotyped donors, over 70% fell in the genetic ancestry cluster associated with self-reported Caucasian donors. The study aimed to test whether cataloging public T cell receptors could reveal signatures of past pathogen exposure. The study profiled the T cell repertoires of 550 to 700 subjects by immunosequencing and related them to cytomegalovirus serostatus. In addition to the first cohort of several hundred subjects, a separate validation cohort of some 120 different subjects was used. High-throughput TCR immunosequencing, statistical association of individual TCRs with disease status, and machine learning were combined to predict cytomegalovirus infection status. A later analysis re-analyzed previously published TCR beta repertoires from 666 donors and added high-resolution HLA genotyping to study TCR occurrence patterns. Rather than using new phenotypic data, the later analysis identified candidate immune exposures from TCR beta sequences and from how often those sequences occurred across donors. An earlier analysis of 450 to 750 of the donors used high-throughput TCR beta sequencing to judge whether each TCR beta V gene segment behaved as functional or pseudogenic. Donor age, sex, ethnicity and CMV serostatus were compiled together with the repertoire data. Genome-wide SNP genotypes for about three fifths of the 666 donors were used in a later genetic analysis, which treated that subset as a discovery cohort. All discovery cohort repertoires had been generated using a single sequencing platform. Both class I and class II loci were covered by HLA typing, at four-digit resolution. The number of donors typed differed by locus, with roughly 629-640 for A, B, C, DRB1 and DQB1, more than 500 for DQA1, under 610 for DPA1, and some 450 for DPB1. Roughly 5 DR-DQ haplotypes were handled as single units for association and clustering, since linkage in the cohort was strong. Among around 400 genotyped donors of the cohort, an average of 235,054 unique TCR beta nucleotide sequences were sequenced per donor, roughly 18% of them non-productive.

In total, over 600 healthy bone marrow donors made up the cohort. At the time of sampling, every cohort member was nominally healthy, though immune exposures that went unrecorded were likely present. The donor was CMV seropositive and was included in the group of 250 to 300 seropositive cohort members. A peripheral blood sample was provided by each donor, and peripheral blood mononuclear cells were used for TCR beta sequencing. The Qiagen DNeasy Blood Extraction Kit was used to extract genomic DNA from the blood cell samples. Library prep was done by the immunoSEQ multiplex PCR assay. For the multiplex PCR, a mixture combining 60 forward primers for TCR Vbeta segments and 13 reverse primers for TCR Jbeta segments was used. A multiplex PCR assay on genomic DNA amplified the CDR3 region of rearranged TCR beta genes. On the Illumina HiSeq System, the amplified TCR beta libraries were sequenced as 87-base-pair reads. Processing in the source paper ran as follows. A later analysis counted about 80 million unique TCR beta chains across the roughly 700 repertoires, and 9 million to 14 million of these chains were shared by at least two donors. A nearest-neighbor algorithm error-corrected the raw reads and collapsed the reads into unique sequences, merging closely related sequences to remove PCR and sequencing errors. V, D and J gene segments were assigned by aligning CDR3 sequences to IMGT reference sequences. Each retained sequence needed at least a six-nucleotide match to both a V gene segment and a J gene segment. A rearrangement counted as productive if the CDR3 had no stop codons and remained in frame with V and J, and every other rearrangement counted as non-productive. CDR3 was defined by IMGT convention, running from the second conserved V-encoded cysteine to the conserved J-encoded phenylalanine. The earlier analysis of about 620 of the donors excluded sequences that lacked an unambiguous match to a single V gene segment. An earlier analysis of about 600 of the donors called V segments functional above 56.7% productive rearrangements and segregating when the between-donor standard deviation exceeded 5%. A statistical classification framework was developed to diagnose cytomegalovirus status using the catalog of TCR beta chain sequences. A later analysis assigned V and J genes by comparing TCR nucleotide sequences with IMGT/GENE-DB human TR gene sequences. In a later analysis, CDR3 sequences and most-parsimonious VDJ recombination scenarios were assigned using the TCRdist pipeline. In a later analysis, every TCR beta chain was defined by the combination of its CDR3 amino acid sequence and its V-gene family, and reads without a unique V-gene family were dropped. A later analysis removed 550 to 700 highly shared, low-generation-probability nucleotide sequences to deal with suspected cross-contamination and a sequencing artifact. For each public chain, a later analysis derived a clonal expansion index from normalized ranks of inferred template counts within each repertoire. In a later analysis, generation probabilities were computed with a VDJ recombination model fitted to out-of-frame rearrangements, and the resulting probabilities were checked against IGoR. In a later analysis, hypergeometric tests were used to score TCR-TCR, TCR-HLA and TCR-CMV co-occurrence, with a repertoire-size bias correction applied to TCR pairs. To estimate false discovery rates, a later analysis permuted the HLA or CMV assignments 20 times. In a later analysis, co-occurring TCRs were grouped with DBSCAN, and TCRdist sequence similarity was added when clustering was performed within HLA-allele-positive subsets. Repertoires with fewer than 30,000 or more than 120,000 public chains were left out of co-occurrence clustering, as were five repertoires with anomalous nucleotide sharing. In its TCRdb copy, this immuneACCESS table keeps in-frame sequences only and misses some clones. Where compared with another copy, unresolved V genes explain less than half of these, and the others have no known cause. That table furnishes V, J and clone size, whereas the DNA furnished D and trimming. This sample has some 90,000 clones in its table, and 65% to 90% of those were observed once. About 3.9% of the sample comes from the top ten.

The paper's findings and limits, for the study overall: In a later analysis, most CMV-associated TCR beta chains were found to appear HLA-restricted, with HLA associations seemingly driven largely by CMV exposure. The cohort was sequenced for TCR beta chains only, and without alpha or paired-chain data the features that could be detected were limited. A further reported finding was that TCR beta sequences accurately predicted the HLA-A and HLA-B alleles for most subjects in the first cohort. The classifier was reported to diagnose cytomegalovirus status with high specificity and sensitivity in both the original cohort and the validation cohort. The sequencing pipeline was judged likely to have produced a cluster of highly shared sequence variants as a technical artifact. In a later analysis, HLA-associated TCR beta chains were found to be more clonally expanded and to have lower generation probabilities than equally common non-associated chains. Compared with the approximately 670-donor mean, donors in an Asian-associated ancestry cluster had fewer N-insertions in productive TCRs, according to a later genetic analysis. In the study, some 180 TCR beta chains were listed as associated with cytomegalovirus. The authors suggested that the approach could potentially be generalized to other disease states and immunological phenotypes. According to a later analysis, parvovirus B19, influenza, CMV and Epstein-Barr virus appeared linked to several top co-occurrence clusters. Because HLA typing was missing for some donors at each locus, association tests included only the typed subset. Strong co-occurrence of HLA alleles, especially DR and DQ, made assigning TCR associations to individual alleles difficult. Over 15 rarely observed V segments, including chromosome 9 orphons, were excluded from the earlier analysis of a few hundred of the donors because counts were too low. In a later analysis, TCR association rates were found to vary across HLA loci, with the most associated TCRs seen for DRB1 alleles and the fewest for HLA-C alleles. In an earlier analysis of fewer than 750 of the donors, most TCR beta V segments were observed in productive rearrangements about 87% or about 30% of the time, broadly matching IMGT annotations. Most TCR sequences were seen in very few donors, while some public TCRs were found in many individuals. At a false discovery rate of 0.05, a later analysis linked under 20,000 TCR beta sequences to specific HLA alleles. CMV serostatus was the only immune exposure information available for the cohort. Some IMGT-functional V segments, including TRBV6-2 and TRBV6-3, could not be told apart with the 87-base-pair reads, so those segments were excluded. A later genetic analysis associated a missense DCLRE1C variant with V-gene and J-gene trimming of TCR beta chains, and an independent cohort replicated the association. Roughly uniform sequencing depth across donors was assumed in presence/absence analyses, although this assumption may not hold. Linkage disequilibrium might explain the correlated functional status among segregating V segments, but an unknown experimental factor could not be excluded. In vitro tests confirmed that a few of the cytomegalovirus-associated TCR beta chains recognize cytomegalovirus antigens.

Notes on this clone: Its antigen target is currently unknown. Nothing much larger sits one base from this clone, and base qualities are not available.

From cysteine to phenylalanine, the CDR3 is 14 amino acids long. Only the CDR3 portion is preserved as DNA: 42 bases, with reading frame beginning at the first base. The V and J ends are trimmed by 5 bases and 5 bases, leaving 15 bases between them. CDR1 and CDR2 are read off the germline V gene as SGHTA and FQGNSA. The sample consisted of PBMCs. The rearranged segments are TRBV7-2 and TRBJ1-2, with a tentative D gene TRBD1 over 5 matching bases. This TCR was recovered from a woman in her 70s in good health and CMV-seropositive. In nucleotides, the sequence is TGTGCCAGCAGCGCGCGGCCGGGGGGGTATGGCTACACCTTC. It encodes CASSARPGGYGYTF.